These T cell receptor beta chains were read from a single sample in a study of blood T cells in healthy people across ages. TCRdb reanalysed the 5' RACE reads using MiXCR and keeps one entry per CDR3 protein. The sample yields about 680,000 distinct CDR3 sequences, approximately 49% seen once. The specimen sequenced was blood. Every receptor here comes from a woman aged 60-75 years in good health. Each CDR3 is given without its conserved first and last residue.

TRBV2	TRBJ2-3	ASTTALRTDTQY
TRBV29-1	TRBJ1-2	SVRPGSNYGYT
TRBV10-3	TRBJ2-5	AIKGTTQETQY
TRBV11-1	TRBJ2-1	ASSTSGNRNEQF
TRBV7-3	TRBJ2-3	ASSSGPKDTQY
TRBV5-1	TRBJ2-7	ASSFANYEQY
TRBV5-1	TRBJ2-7	ASSADRAYEQY
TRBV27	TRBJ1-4	ASSFGEKQGRANEKLF
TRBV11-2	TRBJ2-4	AGSSGQGGIQY
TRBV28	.	ASSLGRTTYNEQY
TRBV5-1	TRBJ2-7	ASSPTPGPLSEQY
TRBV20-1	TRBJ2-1	SARKGGGSTTEQF